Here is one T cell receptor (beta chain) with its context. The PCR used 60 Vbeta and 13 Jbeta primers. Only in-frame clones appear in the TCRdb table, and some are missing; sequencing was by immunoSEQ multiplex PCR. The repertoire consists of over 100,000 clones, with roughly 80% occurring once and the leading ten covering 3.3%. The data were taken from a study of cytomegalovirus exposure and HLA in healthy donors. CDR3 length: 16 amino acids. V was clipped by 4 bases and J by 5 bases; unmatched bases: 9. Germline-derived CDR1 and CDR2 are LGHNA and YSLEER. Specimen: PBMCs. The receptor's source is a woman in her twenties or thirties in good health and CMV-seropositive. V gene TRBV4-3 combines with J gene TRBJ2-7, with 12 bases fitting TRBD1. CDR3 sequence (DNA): TGCGCCAGCAGCCTCGGGCTGGGACAGGGGGCCCACGAGCAGTACTTC. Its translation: CASSLGLGQGAHEQYF.